In its sample, the clone carrying this T cell receptor (beta chain) was seen once. Primers used in a second PCR of roughly 7 to 12 cycles were a sample-barcoded 5' primer and a J-beta primer mix. From the 5' RACE reads, TCRdb called clonotypes with MiXCR, one entry per CDR3 protein. The repertoire holds 590,000 or so distinct CDR3 sequences, with roughly 31% as singletons. Every donor contributed roughly 10 milliliters of peripheral blood by blood draw. This entry belongs to a study of blood T cells in healthy people across ages. CDR3 length equals 14 residues. CDR1 and CDR2 (germline): SGHAT, FQNNGV. V lost 6 bases, J lost 0 bases, and 11 bases lay in between.

Sequencing used blood. The chain employs TRBV11-2 and TRBJ2-5; maybe TRBD1 (6 bases). This receptor was taken from a woman of 80 years or more in good health. In nucleotides, the CDR3 is TGTGCCAGCAGACCCGGACAGCACCAAGAGACCCAGTACTTC. Translating it yields CASRPGQHQETQYF.